This T cell receptor beta chain was found in a study of T cells after yellow fever vaccination. For the study at large: For low cell numbers, libraries were made with SMART-Seq v4 Ultra Low Input. General study results and limits: In post-booster samples, most primary-vaccination clones reappeared (approximately 97% CD4, 88% CD8). Contamination of FACS-sorted repertoires by abundant clonotypes from the bulk population could occur.

The CDR3 runs 15 residues. The V and J ends lost 5 bases and 7 bases respectively, with 18 bases between them. The V gene's germline CDR1 is MDHEN and CDR2 SYDVKM. This clonotype has a handful of counts. The antigen is unknown. The authors made TCR cDNA by 5'RACE template switching, adding a universal primer site and UMIs. Via MiXCR, TCRdb re-called the 5' RACE reads, giving one row per CDR3 protein. In the table there are hundreds of thousands of distinct CDR3 sequences, 15% to 20% of which are singletons. The chain has TRBV28 and TRBJ2-1, with D maybe TRBD1 (5 bases). The sequence was obtained from a man aged 25 to 45 who received the YFV17D yellow fever vaccine. This specimen consisted of PBMCs, obtained 15 days after the yellow fever booster vaccination. The CDR3 DNA is TGTGCCAGCAGTCCCAGGGTCATGCCCTCGAATGAGCAGTTCTTC. Amino acids: CASSPRVMPSNEQFF.